The TCR beta chain under discussion was sequenced for a study of T cell responses to AZD1222 COVID-19 vaccine (dated by TCRdb to 2020 to 2023). With respect to the entire study: AZD1222 recipients with second doses at about 4 weeks or about 12 weeks were pooled, because spike-specific TCR depth and breadth did not differ between schedules. A total of about 240 trial participants underwent TCR sequencing, of whom 207 received two doses of AZD1222 and roughly 25 received two doses of the MenACWY control vaccine. Enrollment into the trials was organized by age into subgroups of 18-55, 56-69 and 70-plus years, and those subgroups contained 148, 28 and 57 TCR-sequenced participants, respectively.

This clone appeared once. Its target antigen remains unknown. Nothing much larger sits one base from this clone, and base qualities are not available. The CDR3 regions of human TCRbeta chains were analyzed by immunosequencing. In the original analysis: TCRs in the repertoires were compared against a reference library of SARS-CoV-2-specific TCRs that had been generated with the MIRA antigen-specificity platform. Breadth meant the fraction of unique TCRs that were SARS-CoV-2-associated, whereas depth meant the fraction of total T cells that were SARS-CoV-2-associated. Using the MIRA data, every spike-specific TCR was mapped to the spike region that the TCR reacted to and assigned to either a CD4 or a CD8 class. Log10-transformed breadth and depth values were compared by one-way ANOVA with Sidak's multiple comparisons tests. TCRdb holds this immuneACCESS table with in-frame rearrangements only. Some clones are missing; in checked studies, unresolved V genes explain under half, and the rest has no known cause. Clonal size and the V and J genes are those of that table, whereas D and trimming came from the DNA. The sample has about 140,000 clones on record, 70% to 90% of them singletons. The ten most abundant clones make up 1.9% of the sample.

The time point label here, explained by the study, means: baseline before first vaccination. Vaccinee samples came from UK trials COV001 and COV002, including a single-blind randomized controlled phase 2/3 trial of AZD1222 (ChAdOx1 nCoV-19) in healthy adults. Trial participant PBMC samples were collected at day 0 and day 28 after the second dose for TCRbeta chain sequencing. The paper as a whole reports these results and caveats: In the small 56-69-year group, the increase in depth fell short of significance, most likely because of low power. Participants were mostly white British, with more females than males. The authors suggested clonal diversity may have been underestimated. Conclusions about previously exposed vaccinees are limited, since just 5 to 7 AZD1222 recipients were seropositive for SARS-CoV-2 at baseline. After two AZD1222 doses, both the breadth and the depth of spike-specific TCRs were significantly higher than at day 0 and than in MenACWY recipients. The whole spike protein was spanned by vaccine-associated CD4 TCRs, and dominant responses were seen in regions 160-218 and 743-854. Reportedly, almost half of the unique spike-specific TCRs recognized epitopes lying outside the regions that are mutated in the B.1.351 and B.1.1.7 variants. No day 14 peak-response samples were available, so repertoires were characterized only after the peak T cell response.

From the cysteine up to the phenylalanine, the CDR3 has a length of 15 residues. The read is trimmed to its CDR3 DNA, 45 bases read in frame from base 1. V lost 3 bases and J lost 3 bases, and the count of bases not matched to a germline gene is 1. The germline V gene yields MRHNA for CDR1 and SNTAGT for CDR2. The TCR originated in an adult in good health. Specimen: peripheral blood, collected on day 0 of AZD1222 vaccination. The rearrangement joined TRBV6-4 to TRBJ2-3; 12 junctional bases match TRBD1. At the DNA level, the sequence is TGTGCCAGCAGTGAGGGACAGGGGGCAACAGATACGCAGTATTTT. Translated, this gives CASSEGQGATDTQYF.